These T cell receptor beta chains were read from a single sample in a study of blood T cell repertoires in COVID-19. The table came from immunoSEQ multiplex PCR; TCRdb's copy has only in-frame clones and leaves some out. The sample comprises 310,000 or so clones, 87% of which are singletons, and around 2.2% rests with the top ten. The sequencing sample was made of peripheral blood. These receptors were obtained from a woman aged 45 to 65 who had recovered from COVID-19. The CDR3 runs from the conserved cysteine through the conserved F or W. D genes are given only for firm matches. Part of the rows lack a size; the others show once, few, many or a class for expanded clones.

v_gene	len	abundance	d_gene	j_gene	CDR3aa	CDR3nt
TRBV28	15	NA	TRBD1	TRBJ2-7	CASSSAPDRGYEQYF	TGTGCCAGCAGTTCCGCCCCGGACAGGGGGTACGAGCAGTACTTC
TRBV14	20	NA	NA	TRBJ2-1	CASSQERVRRGNGSYNEQFF	TGTGCCAGCAGCCAAGAAAGGGTGAGGCGGGGTAACGGCTCCTACAATGAGCAGTTCTTC
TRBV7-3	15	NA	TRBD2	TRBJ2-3	CASSPAAGGSDTQYF	TGTGCCAGCAGCCCGGCAGCGGGAGGTTCAGATACGCAGTATTTT
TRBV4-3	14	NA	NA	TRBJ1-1	CASSNSAGSTEAFF	TGCGCCAGCAGCAATTCCGCGGGAAGCACTGAAGCTTTCTTT
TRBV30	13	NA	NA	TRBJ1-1	CAWSVQMNTEAFF	TGTGCCTGGAGTGTACAGATGAACACTGAAGCTTTCTTT
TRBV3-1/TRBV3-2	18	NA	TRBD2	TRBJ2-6	CASSRTTSGRAGANVLTF	TGTGCCAGCAGCCGAACAACTAGCGGGAGGGCTGGGGCCAACGTCCTGACTTTC
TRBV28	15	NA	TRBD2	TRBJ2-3	CASSSSGPTTDTQYF	TGTGCCAGCAGTTCTAGCGGGCCGACGACAGATACGCAGTATTTT
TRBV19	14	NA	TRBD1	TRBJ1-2	CASRKDRGTYGYTF	TGTGCCAGTAGAAAGGACAGGGGGACTTATGGCTACACCTTC
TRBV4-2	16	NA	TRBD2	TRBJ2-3	CASSQGSSGDTDTQYF	TGTGCCAGCAGCCAAGGGTCTAGCGGGGACACAGATACGCAGTATTTT
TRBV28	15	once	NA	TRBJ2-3	CASSPPGGGRDTQYF	TGTGCCAGCAGTCCCCCGGGAGGGGGCAGAGATACGCAGTATTTT
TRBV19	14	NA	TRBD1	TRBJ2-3	CASSDRGNADTQYF	TGTGCCAGCTCGGACAGGGGAAACGCAGATACGCAGTATTTT
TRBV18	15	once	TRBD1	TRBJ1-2	CASSTGTGGSYGYTF	TGTGCCAGCTCAACCGGGACAGGGGGATCCTATGGCTACACCTTC
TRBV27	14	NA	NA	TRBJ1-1	CASSQVAGNTEAFF	TGTGCCAGTAGTCAGGTGGCGGGGAACACTGAAGCTTTCTTT